This T cell receptor (beta chain) was obtained from a study of blood T cell repertoires in COVID-19. Whole-study context: The analysed material was cDNA or gDNA that came from T cells, B-cell-depleted T cells, or PBMCs.

As handled by the study authors: Using reference gene primer amplification, nucleated cell counts were estimated. Clones were sequenced by immunoSEQ multiplex PCR, and TCRdb holds only the in-frame ones, with some missing. V, J and clone size reflect that table, while D and trimming were determined from the DNA. The profile shows approximately 210,000 clones, about 80% of them singletons. The CDR3 totals 13 residues. V shed 2 bases, J shed 3 bases, and the junction held 1 base outside the gene matches. The germline V gene has CDR1 SGHTA and CDR2 FQGTGA. Participant age was roughly 18 to 100 years, and participants resided in approximately 25 US areas. Researchers sorted participants into cohorts using their self-reported clinical history.

The chain combines TRBV7-3 with TRBJ2-7; 7 nucleotides agree with TRBD2. This TCR was sampled from a man aged 35-49 years who had recovered from COVID-19. The sample comprised PBMCs or T cells enriched from blood (not recorded which). The CDR3 DNA sequence: TGTGCCAGCAGCTTACGGGGGGACTACGAGCAGTACTTC. This sequence encodes CASSLRGDYEQYF.